This section outlines one TCR beta chain sequence together with its context. Sequencing was performed with immunoSEQ multiplex PCR; in TCRdb, only in-frame clones are kept and a portion is missing. The sample shows approximately 49,000 clones, more than 60% of them seen only once. This entry is derived from a study of T cell responses to AZD1222 COVID-19 vaccine. The CDR3 covers 15 residues. The chain couples TRBV21-1 to TRBJ2-7; no check of the table's D call, TRBD2, against the DNA was made. TRBV21-1 is designated a pseudogene. The material was peripheral blood, obtained on day 0 of MenACWY control vaccination. The sequence was collected from an adult in good health. The CDR3 bases are TGTGCCAGCAGCCCGGGGGGGAGGGGGCAATACGAGCAGTACTTC. This encodes CASSPGGRGQYEQYF.